Listed below are T cell receptor beta chains from one sample, sequenced in a study of cytomegalovirus exposure and HLA in healthy donors. Sequenced by immunoSEQ multiplex PCR; TCRdb stores in-frame clones only, minus some. This listing includes 100,000 to 150,000 clones. Sequenced input: PBMCs. All receptors derive from a woman between 35 and 50 years old in good health and CMV-seropositive. The CDR3 runs from the conserved cysteine through the conserved F or W. A D gene is named only where the DNA matches it firmly.

j_call	v_call	d_call	cdr3_aa	cdr3_nt
TRBJ2-7	TRBV19	TRBD1	CASSFTGTAYEQYF	TGTGCCAGTAGTTTTACAGGGACAGCCTACGAGCAGTACTTC
TRBJ2-2	TRBV27	-	CASSLWAPGANTGELFF	TGTGCCAGCAGTTTATGGGCCCCAGGGGCGAACACCGGGGAGCTGTTTTTT
TRBJ1-2	TRBV15	-	CATSRDPNQGRRSYTF	TGTGCCACCAGCAGAGACCCTAATCAGGGGAGAAGAAGCTACACCTTC
TRBJ2-5	TRBV7-6	-	CASSLGVTQETQYF	TGTGCCAGCAGCTTAGGTGTCACACAAGAGACCCAGTACTTC
TRBJ2-3	TRBV27	TRBD2	CASSSTSAGEDTQYF	TGTGCCAGCAGTTCGACTAGCGCGGGTGAAGATACGCAGTATTTT
TRBJ2-7	TRBV10-1	TRBD2	CASPSLAGGCEQYF	TGCGCCAGCCCATCTTTAGCGGGAGGCTGCGAGCAGTACTTC
TRBJ2-5	TRBV7-2	-	CASSLAGRDQETQYF	TGTGCCAGCAGCTTAGCAGGCAGGGACCAAGAGACCCAGTACTTC
TRBJ1-3	TRBV6-1	-	CASSEIWAYSGNTIYF	TGTGCCAGCAGTGAAATATGGGCCTACTCTGGAAACACCATATATTTT
TRBJ2-5	TRBV7-9	-	CASSPWQGETQYF	TGTGCCAGCAGCCCGTGGCAGGGAGAGACCCAGTACTTC
TRBJ2-7	TRBV9	TRBD1	CASSERTGGDEQYF	TGTGCCAGCAGCGAAAGGACAGGGGGTGACGAGCAGTACTTC
TRBJ2-1	TRBV2	TRBD2	CASSGLENNEQFF	TGTGCCAGTTCGGGACTAGAAAACAATGAGCAGTTCTTC
TRBJ1-5	TRBV23-1	TRBD1	CASSQSRQGSSNQPQHF	TGCGCCAGCAGTCAATCCCGACAGGGCAGTAGCAATCAGCCCCAGCATTTT
TRBJ1-2	TRBV6-5	TRBD1	CASSAGQHYGYTF	TGTGCCAGCAGCGCGGGACAGCACTATGGCTACACCTTC
TRBJ2-1	TRBV7-9	TRBD2	CASSSTLAGEVGTYNEQFF	TGTGCCAGCAGCTCGACCCTAGCGGGAGAAGTTGGGACCTACAATGAGCAGTTCTTC
TRBJ2-2	TRBV27	TRBD2	CASSLNSGIPGELFF	TGTGCCAGCAGTTTGAATAGCGGGATCCCCGGGGAGCTGTTTTTT
TRBJ1-5	TRBV5-1	-	CASSFTGLDNQPQHF	TGCGCCAGCAGCTTCACAGGGTTGGACAATCAGCCCCAGCATTTT
TRBJ1-4	TRBV9	-	CASSVAGRVYEKLFF	TGTGCCAGCAGCGTAGCCGGTAGAGTGTACGAAAAACTGTTTTTT
TRBJ2-3	TRBV28	-	CASSKQGGADTQYF	TGTGCCAGCAGTAAACAGGGGGGGGCAGATACGCAGTATTTT
TRBJ2-3	TRBV11-2	TRBD1	CASSSGDRATDTQYF	TGTGCCAGCAGCTCCGGGGACAGGGCTACAGATACGCAGTATTTT
TRBJ1-1	TRBV30	TRBD1	CAWRLQGRGTEAFF	TGTGCCTGGAGGCTACAGGGGCGAGGGACTGAAGCTTTCTTT
TRBJ2-3	TRBV11-2	TRBD1	CASSLGVNRGTDTQYF	TGTGCCAGCAGCTTAGGTGTCAACAGGGGAACAGATACGCAGTATTTT
TRBJ2-5	TRBV7-2	-	CASSLASEVETQYF	TGTGCCAGCAGCTTAGCAAGCGAGGTCGAGACCCAGTACTTC
TRBJ1-1	TRBV5-1	-	CASSLGGGSGTEAFF	TGCGCCAGCAGCTTGGGGGGGGGATCGGGCACTGAAGCTTTCTTT
TRBJ1-1	TRBV21-1	-	CASSKDGGGTEAFF	TGTGCCAGCAGCAAAGATGGCGGGGGGACTGAAGCTTTCTTT
TRBJ2-5	TRBV13	TRBD2	CASSFLAGVGETQYF	TGTGCCAGCAGCTTTCTAGCGGGAGTCGGAGAGACCCAGTACTTC
TRBJ1-1	TRBV5-1	TRBD1	CASSPGQGEAFF	TGCGCCAGCAGCCCGGGACAGGGTGAAGCTTTCTTT
TRBJ2-7	TRBV6-5	-	CASSRQGYEQYF	TGTGCCAGCAGCCGGCAGGGATACGAGCAGTACTTC
TRBJ2-5	TRBV10-3	TRBD1	CAISDQGAGETQYF	TGTGCCATCAGTGATCAGGGGGCGGGTGAGACCCAGTACTTC
TRBJ1-1	TRBV19	TRBD1	CASSFPQGAVNTEAFF	TGTGCCAGTAGTTTCCCTCAGGGGGCAGTGAACACTGAAGCTTTCTTT
TRBJ2-3	TRBV28	-	CASSNNPTERTDTQYF	TGTGCCAGCAGTAACAATCCGACAGAGCGCACAGATACGCAGTATTTT
TRBJ1-5	TRBV5-1	-	CASSLAAGAQPQHF	TGCGCCAGCAGCTTGGCGGCAGGGGCCCAGCCCCAGCATTTT
TRBJ2-3	TRBV7-2	TRBD2	CASSFKAGGDGDTQYF	TGTGCCAGCAGTTTTAAAGCGGGAGGTGACGGAGATACGCAGTATTTT
TRBJ2-5	TRBV14	-	CASSDRDLETQYF	TGTGCCAGCAGCGACCGGGACTTAGAGACCCAGTACTTC
TRBJ1-2	TRBV4-3	-	CASSQDLRVYGYTF	TGCGCCAGCAGCCAAGATCTCCGGGTGTATGGCTACACCTTC
TRBJ2-3	TRBV5-4	-	CASSLAQVWDTQYF	TGTGCCAGCAGCCTCGCACAAGTTTGGGATACGCAGTATTTT
TRBJ2-7	TRBV7-2	TRBD1	CASSFRDREREQYF	TGTGCCAGCAGCTTCCGGGACAGGGAGCGCGAGCAGTACTTC
TRBJ2-1	TRBV7-3	-	CASSLTIENEQFF	TGTGCCAGCAGCTTAACGATTGAGAATGAGCAGTTCTTC
TRBJ1-1	TRBV6-5	TRBD1	CASSSWTGANTEAFF	TGTGCCAGCAGTTCCTGGACAGGGGCGAACACTGAAGCTTTCTTT
TRBJ1-6	TRBV30	TRBD1	CAWDRGLDVDSPLHF	TGTGCCTGGGACAGGGGGCTAGACGTCGATTCACCCCTCCACTTT
TRBJ2-2	TRBV7-9	-	CASRLGQRDSTGELFF	TGTGCCAGCAGGTTAGGGCAACGGGACTCTACCGGGGAGCTGTTTTTT
TRBJ2-4	TRBV4-1	TRBD1	CASSQDRGQGAGAKNIQYF	TGCGCCAGCAGCCAAGATCGAGGACAGGGGGCCGGGGCCAAAAACATTCAGTACTTC
TRBJ1-1	TRBV5-1	-	CASSVTANTEAFF	TGCGCCAGCAGCGTGACAGCGAACACTGAAGCTTTCTTT
TRBJ2-2	TRBV29-1	-	CSVGGGRGESGELFF	TGCAGCGTCGGGGGGGGCAGGGGGGAATCCGGGGAGCTGTTTTTT
TRBJ1-2	TRBV9	-	CASSAEGGFTTWERYTF	TGTGCCAGCAGCGCAGAAGGAGGCTTTACAACATGGGAGCGCTACACCTTC
TRBJ2-1	TRBV9	TRBD2	CASSAPGTSSINEQFF	TGTGCCAGCAGCGCCCCCGGGACTAGTTCGATCAATGAGCAGTTCTTC
TRBJ2-7	TRBV5-6	TRBD2	CASRRLAGVGEQYF	TGTGCCAGCAGGCGACTAGCGGGAGTAGGCGAGCAGTACTTC
TRBJ2-1	TRBV19	TRBD1	CASSMFRTGVTYNEQFF	TGTGCCAGTAGTATGTTCCGGACAGGGGTCACCTACAATGAGCAGTTCTTC
TRBJ2-2	TRBV18	-	CASSRTENTGELFF	TGTGCCAGCTCCCGGACAGAAAACACCGGGGAGCTGTTTTTT
TRBJ2-7	TRBV28	-	CASSLAGGPYEQYF	TGTGCCAGCAGTTTAGCAGGAGGCCCCTACGAGCAGTACTTC
TRBJ2-2	TRBV5-1	-	CASSRGTGELFF	TGCGCCAGCAGCAGGGGCACCGGGGAGCTGTTTTTT
TRBJ1-1	TRBV4-1	-	CASSQAYMNTEAFF	TGCGCCAGCAGCCAAGCTTATATGAACACTGAAGCTTTCTTT
TRBJ2-3	TRBV5-1	TRBD1	CASSSRDTRTGDTQYF	TGCGCCAGCAGCTCCCGGGACACCCGGACAGGGGATACGCAGTATTTT
TRBJ2-1	TRBV5-1	-	CASSFNDEQFF	TGCGCCAGCAGCTTCAATGATGAGCAGTTCTTC